Below, one T cell receptor (beta chain) is given with its context. These data are taken from a study of CD8 T cells in Susac syndrome. Treatment-naive patients with stable or active relapsing-remitting disease served as multiple sclerosis controls. V dropped 2 bases and J dropped 7 bases, with 6 bases sitting between them. The CDR3 totals 11 residues. With random hexamers, reverse transcription was performed on about 0.45 to 1 ug of RNA. TCRdb fed the immunoSEQ multiplex PCR reads into MiXCR, producing one record per CDR3 protein. The repertoire has 200,000 or so distinct CDR3 sequences, approximately 94% of them found once; the top ten carry around 0.093%.

This chain connects TRBV12-3 or TRBV12-4 to TRBJ2-7; D unresolved. This receptor was identified in a human donor with multiple sclerosis. The source material was CD4+ T cells from PBMCs. CDR3 sequence (DNA): TGTGCCAGCAGTTTAAGGCGGGAGCAGTACTTC. Protein: CASSLRREQYF.